This T cell receptor (beta chain) was sequenced during a study of blood T cells in healthy people across ages (dated by TCRdb to between 2014 and 2017). Notes on the research overall: In model experiments, template switching captured roughly one uniquely barcoded TCR beta cDNA molecule for every two T cells. Age-related changes in TCR beta repertoire diversity were measured in the study by deep sequencing normalized with unique cDNA molecular identifiers. Four age groups were formed from the donors: young (average around 15 years), middle-aged (more than 35), aged (62) and long-lived (around 82). To avoid experimental bias, donors of different ages were randomly spread across the sequencing lanes. Two additional independent replicas of 1 million unique cDNA reads from the same blood draw were analyzed for two donors (one aged 18 to 30 and one aged 80 or older). Broader findings and caveats from the paper: Bulk unsorted PBMC profiling prevented conclusive comparison of naive and antigen-experienced compartments. Total diversity estimates from one million sequenced T cells were considered lower bounds and underestimates. Observed TCR beta diversity per million T cells fell roughly linearly with age, and a significant reduction was already apparent by age approximately 41. Compared with the aged group, the long-lived group had more naive CD4+ T cells, fewer expanded clones and increased TCR diversity, suggesting age selection. A strong correlation was found between observed TCR beta diversity and the percentage of naive T cells measured by flow cytometry. Because the CMV infection status of the donors was unknown, age-related changes in expanded clonotypes may potentially have been confounded.

Counted from cysteine to phenylalanine, this CDR3 has 14 amino acids. The sequence is cut down to CDR3 DNA, 42 bases in frame from base 1. V gives up 3 bases and J gives up 7 bases, and the segment between their germline ends measures 14 bases. CDR1 and CDR2, per the germline V gene, are SGDLS and YYNGEE. Of note for this clonotype: What antigen it recognizes has not been identified. Base qualities are not at hand, and no much larger clone is one base apart.

Systemically healthy Caucasian individuals from Russia, about 38 in total and aged about 6 to 95 years, were included as donors. Each donor gave about 9.7 milliliters of peripheral blood, drawn into EDTA-treated Vacutainer tubes. Ficoll-Paque density-gradient centrifugation was used to isolate PBMCs, with at least 7 million obtained per sample. Total RNA, at least 6 micrograms per sample, was extracted from PBMCs with Trizol reagent. Naive CD45RAhigh/CD27high T cell percentages were measured by flow cytometry on a PBMC aliquot from every donor. The method was 5' RACE. TCRdb shows the sequencer as Illumina HiSeq 2500. A second about 7 to 11 cycle PCR used a sample-barcoded 5' primer and a J-beta primer mix. A unique molecular identifier was introduced onto each TCR beta cDNA molecule by a template-switch 5' adaptor carrying 12 random nucleotides. At least 3 million CDR3-containing paired-end reads were obtained from each sample. First-strand cDNA was synthesized from all RNA with the Mint cDNA synthesis kit, primed by a TRBC-specific oligonucleotide. After uracil-DNA glycosylase treatment, a first 18-cycle PCR used universal primers M1SS and BC2_uni_R on all cDNA. On the authors' methods: For normalization, 1 million high-quality reads, each with a distinct molecular identifier, were randomly selected from each sample. Reads with shared molecular identifiers were discarded instead of being binned into consensus sequences. MiTCR, run with a Q25 quality threshold and the strictest error-elimination algorithm, handled CDR3 identification, clonotype clustering and error correction. A nonparametric unseen species model with Euler transformation was used to estimate a lower bound on total TCR beta diversity. TCRdb reprocessed the public reads (quality trimming at Q25 with fastp, clone calling with MiXCR) and kept in-frame beta chains. Records with the same CDR3 protein are collapsed into one entry carrying the most frequent genes and DNA. The V and J calls and clone size come from TCRdb's table, not from the authors' own analysis. Present in this sample are approximately 1.5 million distinct CDR3 sequences, about 42% of which were seen just once. 4% of the sample lies in the top ten.

The V and J segments used are TRBV9 and TRBJ1-5; a weak D assignment points to TRBD1 (6 bases agree). The sequencing sample was made of blood. This receptor was obtained from a woman between 18 and 30 years old in good health. The bases read TGTGCCAGCAGCGCAAGCGGACAGTACCAGCCCCAGCATTTT. This encodes CASSASGQYQPQHF.